Listed below are T cell receptor beta chains from one sample, sequenced in a study of OX40 agonist ivuxolimab in advanced cancers. Clones were sequenced by immunoSEQ multiplex PCR, and TCRdb holds only the in-frame ones, with some missing. This sample has about 67,000 clones, with 80% found just once. The sample here was CD4+ or CD8+ T cells sorted from blood, taken in a trial of the OX40 agonist ivuxolimab. The receptors here all came from an adult with an advanced solid tumor such as melanoma, head and neck, liver or kidney cancer. Each CDR3 is given with its conserved first and last residue. The D gene is left open where the match is weak. The size field is filled for only some rows; it gives once, few, many or a size class.

length | J | size | D | V | DNA | CDR3
15 | TRBJ2-5 | . | TRBD2 | TRBV6-1 | TGTGCCAGCAGTGAAGAGAAGGCGGGGGGGCTGACCCAGTACTTC | CASSEEKAGGLTQYF
15 | TRBJ1-2 | . | . | TRBV11-2 | TGTGCCAGCAGCCCCTTTGAGACTAGGGAGGATGGCTACACCTTC | CASSPFETREDGYTF
15 | TRBJ2-1 | . | TRBD2 | TRBV9 | TGTGCCAGCAGCGCCGGGACTAGCGGCAACAATGAGCAGTTCTTC | CASSAGTSGNNEQFF
14 | TRBJ2-5 | . | . | TRBV2 | TGTGCCAGCAGTTGGGGGGGCAACCAAGAGACCCAGTACTTC | CASSWGGNQETQYF
12 | TRBJ1-2 | few | . | TRBV9 | TGTGCCAGCCCAAACAGGGTCTATGGCTACACCTTC | CASPNRVYGYTF
14 | TRBJ2-3 | . | TRBD2 | TRBV10-2 | TGCGCCAGCAGTGATGGGGGGGGCACAGATACGCAGTATTTT | CASSDGGGTDTQYF
14 | TRBJ2-5 | . | . | TRBV6-1 | TGTGCCAGCAGTAAGTACAGGGTTGAGGAGACCCAGTACTTC | CASSKYRVEETQYF
12 | TRBJ1-2 | . | . | TRBV28 | TGTGTTACTGCAGGGGTCGACTATGGCTACACCTTC | CVTAGVDYGYTF
16 | TRBJ2-7 | . | TRBD2 | TRBV13 | TGTGCCAGCAGTCGATCCCCCGGACTAGCTGGTGACGAGCAGTACTTC | CASSRSPGLAGDEQYF
14 | TRBJ1-6 | once | TRBD1 | TRBV5-1 | TGCGCCAGCAGCGAGGGACAGCTGAATTCACCCCTCCACTTT | CASSEGQLNSPLHF
16 | TRBJ2-7 | . | TRBD2 | TRBV5-4 | TGTGCCAGCAGCTTGGGCCTAGCGGCCGATCCTTACGAGCAGTACTTC | CASSLGLAADPYEQYF
14 | TRBJ2-3 | . | TRBD1 | TRBV2 | TGTGCCAGCAAGGACAGGGGGGGAACAGATACGCAGTATTTT | CASKDRGGTDTQYF
14 | TRBJ1-1 | . | . | TRBV30 | TGTGCCTGGAGTGTCTATACTTTGAACACTGAAGCTTTCTTT | CAWSVYTLNTEAFF
15 | TRBJ1-5 | . | . | TRBV7-9 | TGTGCCAGCAGCTTGAAAGGGGCGGGGGATCAGCCCCAGCATTTT | CASSLKGAGDQPQHF
14 | TRBJ1-1 | . | TRBD1 | TRBV6-6 | TGTGCCAGCAGCGGAGGGACAGCGAACACTGAAGCTTTCTTT | CASSGGTANTEAFF
12 | TRBJ1-2 | . | . | TRBV2 | TGTGCCAGCAGCTCCCCGGGCTATGGCTACACCTTC | CASSSPGYGYTF
14 | TRBJ2-3 | . | TRBD2 | TRBV12-5 | TGTGCTAGTGGTTTGTACGGCGGGGGGGATACGCAGTATTTT | CASGLYGGGDTQYF
15 | TRBJ2-3 | . | TRBD2 | TRBV28 | TGTGCCAGCAGTTTAGTACTAGCGGGATCAGATACGCAGTATTTT | CASSLVLAGSDTQYF
13 | TRBJ2-1 | . | . | TRBV4-2 | TGTGCCAGCAGCTTGGACCTTGGGAGGGAGCAGTTCTTC | CASSLDLGREQFF
13 | TRBJ1-3 | . | . | TRBV30 | TGTGCCTGGGAGGATCCCGGAGGAAACACCATATATTTT | CAWEDPGGNTIYF
16 | TRBJ2-3 | once | . | TRBV6-5 | TGTGCCAGCAGTTACTCGGGACTGCCGGGCACAGATACGCAGTATTTT | CASSYSGLPGTDTQYF
15 | TRBJ2-2 | . | . | TRBV4-3 | TGCGCCAGCAGCCAAGCCCCGGACAACACCGGGGAGCTGTTTTTT | CASSQAPDNTGELFF
19 | TRBJ2-1 | . | . | TRBV5-4 | TGTGCCAGCAGCTTGGCCCCCTACCTTGAGGGTATGTCCTACAATGAGCAGTTCTTC | CASSLAPYLEGMSYNEQFF
14 | TRBJ2-3 | . | . | TRBV7-4 | TGTGCCAGCTGGGCGGGTCGGACAACAGATACGCAGTATTTT | CASWAGRTTDTQYF
16 | TRBJ1-1 | . | . | TRBV18 | TGTGCCAGCTCACCTCAAAAGGCCGTCGCTCATAGTGAAGCTTTCTTT | CASSPQKAVAHSEAFF
17 | TRBJ2-7 | . | TRBD2 | TRBV7-6 | TGTGCCAGCAGCTTAGGGTCTGCGGGACTAGGATCCTACGAGCAGTACTTC | CASSLGSAGLGSYEQYF
15 | TRBJ1-3 | . | . | TRBV28 | TGTGCCAGCAGCATATGGGGGATCTCTGGAAACACCATATATTTT | CASSIWGISGNTIYF
15 | TRBJ1-4 | . | . | TRBV2 | TGTGCCAGCAGGGCGGACCTTCGGGGACATGAAAAACTGTTTTTT | CASRADLRGHEKLFF
12 | TRBJ1-5 | . | . | TRBV6-1 | TGTGCCAGCCAAGACCCTAATCAGCCCCAGCATTTT | CASQDPNQPQHF
15 | TRBJ1-1 | . | . | TRBV28 | TGTGCCAGCCGCTTGGGGGGGACGATGAACACTGAAGCTTTCTTT | CASRLGGTMNTEAFF
16 | TRBJ2-3 | . | TRBD1 | TRBV6-6 | TGTGCCAGCAGATACGGGGACAGGGCGAGGACAGATACGCAGTATTTT | CASRYGDRARTDTQYF
13 | TRBJ1-2 | many | . | TRBV4-1 | TGCGCCAGCAGCTCCGAAAGGGGTTATGGCTACACCTTC | CASSSERGYGYTF
16 | TRBJ2-1 | . | TRBD2 | TRBV7-9 | TGTGCCAGCAGCACCAGGACTAGCGGGGGCCACAATGAGCAGTTCTTC | CASSTRTSGGHNEQFF
14 | TRBJ2-3 | few | . | TRBV2 | TGTGCCAGCAGTGAGGCGGGATCCACAGATACGCAGTATTTT | CASSEAGSTDTQYF
16 | TRBJ1-5 | . | . | TRBV7-9 | TGTGCCAGCAGCTTAGCAGGGGCGGTAGGCAATCAGCCCCAGCATTTT | CASSLAGAVGNQPQHF
15 | TRBJ2-1 | . | TRBD2 | TRBV7-9 | TGTGCCAGCAGGCGGACTAGCGGGAGTAGCAGTGAGCAGTTCTTC | CASRRTSGSSSEQFF
16 | TRBJ1-1 | . | . | TRBV7-9 | TGTGCCAGCAGGCGAGCACAGGGAAGCATGAACACTGAAGCTTTCTTT | CASRRAQGSMNTEAFF
17 | TRBJ2-7 | . | TRBD2 | TRBV27 | TGTGCCAGCAGTTACGCTAGCGGGAGTTACACCTCCTACGAGCAGTACTTC | CASSYASGSYTSYEQYF
13 | TRBJ2-3 | . | . | TRBV7-6 | TGTGCCAGCAGCCTGGGGCGGGGTGATACGCAGTATTTT | CASSLGRGDTQYF
13 | TRBJ2-7 | . | . | TRBV30 | TGTGCCTGGAGTGTTCAGGGAGCCTACGAGCAGTACTTC | CAWSVQGAYEQYF
13 | TRBJ1-1 | . | TRBD1 | TRBV5-1 | TGCGCCAGCAGCCTGGGACAGCAAAACGAAGCTTTCTTT | CASSLGQQNEAFF
13 | TRBJ2-3 | . | . | TRBV30 | TGTGCCTGCATACACCGTAGCACAGATACGCAGTATTTT | CACIHRSTDTQYF
19 | TRBJ2-2 | . | TRBD1 | TRBV29-1 | TGCAGCGTCCGCATACTCCCTAGGACAGGGCTCGCGAACACCGGGGAGCTGTTTTTT | CSVRILPRTGLANTGELFF
16 | TRBJ2-2 | . | . | TRBV7-9 | TGTGCCAGCAGACCCCCCGGGGACTCTGGTCCCGGGGAGCTGTTTTTT | CASRPPGDSGPGELFF
15 | TRBJ2-3 | . | TRBD2 | TRBV6-1 | TGTGCCAGCAGTGCAAGGGCGGGAGAGCGGGATACGCAGTATTTT | CASSARAGERDTQYF
14 | TRBJ2-1 | . | TRBD1 | TRBV30 | TGTGCCTGGAGTGAGCAGGGGGCGCTCGATGAGCAGTTCTTC | CAWSEQGALDEQFF
15 | TRBJ1-1 | . | TRBD1 | TRBV4-2 | TGTGCCAGCAGCCGGGAGGGACAGGAGAACACTGAAGCTTTCTTT | CASSREGQENTEAFF
16 | TRBJ2-7 | . | TRBD2 | TRBV28 | TGTGCCAGCAGTTTTACGTTAGCGGGATTGTCCTACGAGCAGTACTTC | CASSFTLAGLSYEQYF
12 | TRBJ2-2 | . | . | TRBV19 | TGTGCCAGTAGTATGGTCGCCGGGGAGCTGTTTTTT | CASSMVAGELFF
16 | TRBJ1-5 | . | TRBD1 | TRBV27 | TGTGCCAGCAGTTTATACGGCAGGGGGCAGGATCAGCCCCAGCATTTT | CASSLYGRGQDQPQHF
13 | TRBJ2-1 | few | . | TRBV7-3 | TGTGCCAGCAGCTTATGGGGGGCCAATGAGCAGTTCTTC | CASSLWGANEQFF
14 | TRBJ1-5 | . | TRBD1 | TRBV6-5 | TGTGCCAGCTCGGACAGGGAATCTCGTCAGCCCCAGCATTTT | CASSDRESRQPQHF
15 | TRBJ2-3 | . | TRBD2 | TRBV5-1 | TGCGCCAGCAGCCCTAGGACTAGCGTAGTCGGTACGCAGTATTTT | CASSPRTSVVGTQYF
21 | TRBJ2-1 | few | . | TRBV1 | TGCACCAGCAGCCAAGATAATGGGACTAGCGGGAGTAGAAGAACCTACAATGAGCAGTTCTTC | CTSSQDNGTSGSRRTYNEQFF
13 | TRBJ2-5 | once | . | TRBV13 | TGTGCCAGCAGCCCCAGGGTCGGGGAGACCCAGTACTTC | CASSPRVGETQYF
15 | TRBJ2-7 | . | TRBD1 | TRBV7-6 | TGTGCCAGCAGCCCCCTGACAGGGGGTTCCCACGAGCAGTACTTC | CASSPLTGGSHEQYF
11 | TRBJ1-1 | . | . | TRBV6-6 | TGTGCCAGCAATTCACAGGTAGAAGCTTTCTTT | CASNSQVEAFF
13 | TRBJ2-3 | . | . | TRBV7-9 | TGTGCCAGCAGCTTATTGGGTCTGGATACGCAGTATTTT | CASSLLGLDTQYF